This entry lists 22 T cell receptor beta chains sequenced from one sample in a study of blood T cell repertoires in COVID-19 (dated by TCRdb to the early 2020s). Libraries were made using the immunoSEQ multiplex PCR assay. Entries here come from immuneACCESS through TCRdb and include only in-frame sequences with V and J called. Some clones fail to appear in such tables; in the studies checked, an unresolved V gene covers under half of the shortfall, and the cause of the remainder is unknown. Here the sample has more than 300,000 clones; around 87% occur a single time. The ten biggest clones cover just under 6.5% of the sample. Specimen: peripheral blood. These receptors originate from a woman aged 45 to 65 with COVID-19, enrolled during active disease.

The chain is built from TRBV6-5 and TRBJ2-1; D is unclear. The germline CDR1 and CDR2 sequences are MNHEY and SVGAGI. The CDR3 extends over 14 amino acids. V dropped 5 bases and J dropped 2 bases, with 10 bases sitting between them. This CDR3 is CASSTRFTYNEQFF. As DNA, the CDR3 is TGTGCCAGCAGTACACGATTTACCTACAATGAGCAGTTCTTC.

The chain is built from TRBV19 and TRBJ1-5; 7 bases line up with TRBD1. With 0 bases clipped from V and 7 bases from J, the junction kept 0 bases outside the gene matches. Germline CDR1 is LNHDA and CDR2 is SQIVND (reference sequence). The CDR3 totals 13 residues. In nucleotides, the CDR3 is TGTGCCAGTAGTATAGAAGGGGGCCAGCCCCAGCATTTT. Translating it yields CASSIEGGQPQHF.

The V call is TRBV7-3, the J call TRBJ2-3, with a weak D call TRBD2 (6 bases). V lost 6 bases, J lost 8 bases, and 15 bases lay in between. Germline V gives CDR1 SGHTA, CDR2 FQGTGA. CDR3 size: 13 residues. CDR3 bases: TGTGCCAGCAGTGGGGCCACCGGGGGTACGCAGTATTTT. Translated, it gives CASSGATGGTQYF.

The genes are TRBV28 and TRBJ2-7, with D perhaps TRBD2 (5 bases). Per the germline V gene, CDR1 is MDHEN and CDR2 is SYDVKM. The CDR3 extends over 16 amino acids. Trimming removed 5 bases at V and 5 bases at J, with 22 bases between. The CDR3 here is CASSPPDYAHIDEQYF. CDR3 in DNA: TGTGCCAGCAGTCCCCCCGACTACGCCCACATTGACGAGCAGTACTTC.

The rearrangement links TRBV3-1 (or the pseudogene TRBV3-2) to TRBJ2-7; 8 bases agree with TRBD1. The germline gives CDR1 LGHDT, CDR2 YNNKEL (reference sequence). There are 14 residues in the CDR3. Trimming removed 3 bases from V and 7 bases from J; junction bases left unmatched: 8. In DNA form, the CDR3 reads TGTGCCAGCAGCCATACGACAGGGGCGGAAGAGCAGTACTTC. It yields the protein CASSHTTGAEEQYF.

On this clone itself: This sample includes further DNA sequences coding for the same CDR3. The chain has TRBV19 and TRBJ1-5; 9 nucleotides agree with TRBD1. The CDR3 totals 15 residues. The junction had 3 bases not matched to a gene; V was cut back by 4 bases and J by 2 bases. Germline loops: CDR1 LNHDA, CDR2 SQIVND (reference sequence). The CDR3 DNA reads as TGTGCCAGTAGTACGGACAGGGGCGGCAATCAGCCCCAGCATTTT. Its protein is CASSTDRGGNQPQHF.

The J gene is TRBJ2-1, the V gene TRBV6-2 or TRBV6-3, with TRBD1 matching over 10 bases. Unmatched junction bases numbered 3, after V lost 0 bases and J lost 4 bases. The CDR3 runs 16 residues. Germline assignment: CDR1 MNHEY and CDR2 SVGEGT. CDR3 sequence: CASSYSGTGAYNEQFF. The CDR3 coding sequence is TGTGCCAGCAGTTACTCGGGGACAGGGGCTTACAATGAGCAGTTCTTC.

The chain carries TRBV27 and TRBJ2-1; the match to TRBD2 covers 7 bases. The CDR3 contains 15 residues. Germline values: CDR1 MNHEY, CDR2 SMNVEV (reference sequence). V was pared by 3 bases and J by 0 bases, with 2 bases of the junction left unmatched. The CDR3 spells CASSFSGGSYNEQFF. The CDR3 nucleotides read TGTGCCAGCAGTTTTTCGGGGGGCTCCTACAATGAGCAGTTCTTC.

CDR3: CSVEGRGGRNYNEQFF. CDR3 bases: TGCAGCGTTGAGGGGCGAGGTGGCAGAAACTACAATGAGCAGTTCTTC. The rearrangement uses TRBV29-1 and TRBJ2-1, with D perhaps TRBD1 (5 bases). The CDR3 has 16 residues. Germline values: CDR1 SQVTM, CDR2 ANQGSEA. V was trimmed by 3 bases and J by 3 bases, leaving 18 bases between them.

The chain couples TRBV3-1 (or the pseudogene TRBV3-2) to TRBJ1-1, with 7 positions matching TRBD1. V shed 1 base, J shed 0 bases, and the junction held 5 bases outside the gene matches. Germline values: CDR1 LGHDT, CDR2 YNNKEL (reference sequence). This CDR3 has 16 residues. In nucleotides, the CDR3 is TGTGCCAGCAGCCAAGGCAAGACAGGGATGAACACTGAAGCTTTCTTT. Its protein is CASSQGKTGMNTEAFF.

The V and J genes are TRBV6-5 and TRBJ1-1, with 11 nucleotides matching TRBD1. Germline CDR1 and CDR2: MNHEY and SVGAGI. The trim removed 7 bases at V and 4 bases at J, leaving 5 bases unmatched. The CDR3 runs to 14 residues. CDR3 coding DNA: TGTGCCAGCACACGCGGGACAGGGGGCACTGAAGCTTTCTTT. It yields the protein CASTRGTGGTEAFF.

V gene TRBV9 combines with J gene TRBJ2-3, with TRBD2 matching 9 bases. This CDR3 contains 17 residues. The V and J ends lost 3 bases and 0 bases, in that order; junction bases with no gene match: 8. The germline CDR1 and CDR2 sequences are SGDLS and YYNGEE. The CDR3: CASSGGSGSPSTDTQYF. DNA of the CDR3: TGTGCCAGCAGCGGCGGTAGCGGGAGTCCTAGCACAGATACGCAGTATTTT.

The genes are TRBV9 and TRBJ2-3; TRBD2 matches 12 bases. This CDR3 comprises 18 residues. Per germline, CDR1 SGDLS and CDR2 YYNGEE. Trimming cost V 4 bases and J 1 base; bases outside gene matches: 10. The CDR3 region is CASSPRGRTSGGTDTQYF. For the CDR3, the DNA is TGTGCCAGCAGCCCGCGGGGGAGGACTAGCGGGGGCACAGATACGCAGTATTTT.

The rearrangement joins TRBV4-1 to TRBJ2-3; TRBD1 aligns across 7 bases. The CDR3 is 17 residues long. Trimming removed 0 bases from V and 2 bases from J; junction bases left unmatched: 8. Germline CDR1 reads MGHRA; CDR2 reads YSYEKL. CDR3: CASSQDQGTANTDTQYF. CDR3 bases: TGCGCCAGCAGCCAAGATCAGGGGACAGCAAACACAGATACGCAGTATTTT.

This chain joins TRBV6-4 and TRBJ2-1; D call uncertain. The CDR3 spans 14 residues. V lost 4 bases, J lost 9 bases, and 16 bases lay in between. Germline-derived CDR1 and CDR2 are MRHNA and SNTAGT. The CDR3 reads CASSVGHPPGEQFF. CDR3 DNA sequence: TGTGCCAGCAGTGTTGGGCATCCCCCCGGTGAGCAGTTCTTC.

The chain couples TRBV29-1 to TRBJ2-7, with D tentatively TRBD1 (6 bases). Per the germline V gene, CDR1 is SQVTM and CDR2 is ANQGSEA. With 1 base removed from V and 2 bases from J, the gap between germline ends came to 18 bases. CDR3 size: 16 residues. The CDR3 here is CSVEVLQAGQTYEQYF. DNA of the CDR3: TGCAGCGTTGAAGTCCTCCAGGCCGGACAGACCTACGAGCAGTACTTC.

The gene calls are TRBV4-1 and TRBJ2-7; 7 bases map to TRBD1. Germline CDR1 and CDR2: MGHRA and YSYEKL. The length of the CDR3 is 15 residues. V shed 1 base, J shed 3 bases, and the junction held 6 bases outside the gene matches. This CDR3 reads CASSQGPGTVYEQYF. The CDR3 DNA is TGCGCCAGCAGCCAAGGACCCGGGACAGTCTACGAGCAGTACTTC.

This chain links TRBV30 with TRBJ2-2; unclear D gene. V was clipped by 6 bases and J by 4 bases, with 9 bases between them. CDR1 and CDR2 (germline): GTSNPN, SVGIG (reference sequence). CDR3 size: 12 residues. CDR3 DNA sequence: TGTGCCTGTAGCCCTGGCACCGGGGAGCTGTTTTTT. This translates into CACSPGTGELFF.

The rearrangement links TRBV12-3 or TRBV12-4 to TRBJ2-7; possible D gene TRBD1, 6 bases. V lost 5 bases, J lost 6 bases, and 11 bases lay in between. This CDR3 spans 12 amino acids. The CDR3 coding sequence is TGTGCCAGCAGTACAACAGGGTCCGAGCAGTACTTC. Amino acids: CASSTTGSEQYF.

This clone has just one count. The chain employs TRBV20-1 and TRBJ1-1; D is ambiguous. The CDR3 covers 14 residues. Per the germline V gene, CDR1 is DFQATT and CDR2 is SNEGSKA (reference sequence). V shed 3 bases and J shed 5 bases, with 16 bases lying between them. The CDR3: CSASRGVEGTEAFF. The CDR3, as DNA: TGCAGTGCTAGTCGGGGAGTCGAGGGAACTGAAGCTTTCTTT.

This rearrangement joins TRBV9 to TRBJ1-1; D gene uncertain. V was clipped by 0 bases and J by 1 base, with 7 bases between them. The CDR3 runs to 14 residues. Germline V gives CDR1 SGDLS, CDR2 YYNGEE. For the CDR3, the DNA is TGTGCCAGCAGCGTAGTAAGCCAGAACACTGAAGCTTTCTTT. Protein: CASSVVSQNTEAFF.

As concerns this clone: This CDR3 is also generated by other DNA sequences in the sample. The chain combines TRBV18 with TRBJ2-2; 13 bases match TRBD2. This CDR3 comprises 17 residues. V was pared by 2 bases and J by 2 bases, with 2 bases of the junction left unmatched. Germline CDR1 reads KGHSH; CDR2 reads LQKENI. The chain's CDR3 is CASSPRTSGSNTGELFF. In nucleotides, the CDR3 is TGTGCCAGCTCACCAAGGACTAGCGGGAGTAACACCGGGGAGCTGTTTTTT.